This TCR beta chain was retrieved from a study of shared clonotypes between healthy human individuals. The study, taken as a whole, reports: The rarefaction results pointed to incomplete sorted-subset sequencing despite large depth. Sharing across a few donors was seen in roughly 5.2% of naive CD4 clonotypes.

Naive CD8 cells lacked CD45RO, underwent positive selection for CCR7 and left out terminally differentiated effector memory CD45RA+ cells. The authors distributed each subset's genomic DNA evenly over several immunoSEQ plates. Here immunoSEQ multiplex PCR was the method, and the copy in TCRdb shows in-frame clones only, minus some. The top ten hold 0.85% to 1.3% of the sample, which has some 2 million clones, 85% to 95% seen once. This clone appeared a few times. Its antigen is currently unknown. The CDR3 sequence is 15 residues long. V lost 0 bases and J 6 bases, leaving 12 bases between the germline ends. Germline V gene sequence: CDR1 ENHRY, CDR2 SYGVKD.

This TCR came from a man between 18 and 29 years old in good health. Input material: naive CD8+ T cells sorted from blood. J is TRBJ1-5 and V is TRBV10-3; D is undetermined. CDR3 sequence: CAISESYGSAQPQHF. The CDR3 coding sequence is TGTGCCATCAGTGAGTCGTACGGGTCGGCTCAGCCCCAGCATTTT.